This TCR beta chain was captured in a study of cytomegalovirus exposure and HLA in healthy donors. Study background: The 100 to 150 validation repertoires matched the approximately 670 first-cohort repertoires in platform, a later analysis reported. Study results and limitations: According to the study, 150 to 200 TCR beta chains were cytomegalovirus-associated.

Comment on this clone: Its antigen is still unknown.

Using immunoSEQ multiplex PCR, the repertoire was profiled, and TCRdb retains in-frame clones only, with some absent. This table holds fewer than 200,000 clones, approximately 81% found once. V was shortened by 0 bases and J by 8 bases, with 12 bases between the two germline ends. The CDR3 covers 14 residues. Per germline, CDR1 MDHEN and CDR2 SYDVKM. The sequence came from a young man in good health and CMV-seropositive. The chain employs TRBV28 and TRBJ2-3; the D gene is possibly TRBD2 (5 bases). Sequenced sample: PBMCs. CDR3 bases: TGTGCCAGCAGTTTATGGCCTGATCGGGGTACGCAGTATTTT. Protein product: CASSLWPDRGTQYF.